This T cell receptor beta chain was obtained from a study of cytomegalovirus exposure and HLA in healthy donors. The CDR3 loop spans 15 amino acids. Germline CDR1 LNHDA, CDR2 SQIVND (reference sequence). The PCR contained 60 Vbeta and 13 Jbeta primers. Using immunoSEQ multiplex PCR, the repertoire was profiled, and TCRdb retains in-frame clones only, with some absent. The repertoire holds about 180,000 clones, with 84% as singletons. The receptor was derived from a boy aged 2 to 9 in good health and CMV-seronegative. The genes are TRBV19 and TRBJ2-1; the match to TRBD2 covers 10 bases. Material: PBMCs. The CDR3, as DNA: TGTGGGACTAGCGGTACATACCCACCAATGGGAGAGCAGTTCTTC. This translates into CGTSGTYPPMGEQFF.